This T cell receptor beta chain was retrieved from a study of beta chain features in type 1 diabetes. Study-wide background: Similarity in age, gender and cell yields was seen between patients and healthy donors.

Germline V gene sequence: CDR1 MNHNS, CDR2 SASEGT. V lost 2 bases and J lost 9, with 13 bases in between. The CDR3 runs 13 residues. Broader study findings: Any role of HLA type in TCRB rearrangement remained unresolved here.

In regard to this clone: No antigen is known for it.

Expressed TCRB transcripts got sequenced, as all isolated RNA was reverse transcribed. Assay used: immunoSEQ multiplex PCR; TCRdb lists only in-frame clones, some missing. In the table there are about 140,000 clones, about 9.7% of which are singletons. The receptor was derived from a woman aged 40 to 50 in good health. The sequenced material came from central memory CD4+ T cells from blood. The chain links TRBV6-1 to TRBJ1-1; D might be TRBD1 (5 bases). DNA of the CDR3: TGTGCCAGCAGTGAATTCACAGGTGAGCAAGCTTTCTTT. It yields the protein CASSEFTGEQAFF.